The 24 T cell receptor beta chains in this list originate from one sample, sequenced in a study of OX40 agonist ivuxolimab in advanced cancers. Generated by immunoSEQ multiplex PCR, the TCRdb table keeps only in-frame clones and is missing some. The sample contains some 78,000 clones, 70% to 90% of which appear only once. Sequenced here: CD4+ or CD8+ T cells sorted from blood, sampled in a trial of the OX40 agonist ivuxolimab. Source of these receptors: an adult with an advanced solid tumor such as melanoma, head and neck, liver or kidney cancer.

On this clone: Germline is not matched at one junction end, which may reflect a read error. The CDR3 nucleotides are TGTGCCAGCAGCTTGCAGGGACGTACTGGGAACACCATATATTTT. It yields the protein CASSLQGRTGNTIYF. This rearrangement joins TRBV7-2 to TRBJ1-3, with D perhaps TRBD1 (5 bases). Germline CDR1 is SGHTA and CDR2 is FQGNSA. CDR3 length: 15 residues.

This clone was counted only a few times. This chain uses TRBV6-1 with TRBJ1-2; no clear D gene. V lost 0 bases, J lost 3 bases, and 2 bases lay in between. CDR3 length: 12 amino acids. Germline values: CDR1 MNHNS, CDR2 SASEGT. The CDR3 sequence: CASSEADYGYTF. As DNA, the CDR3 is TGTGCCAGCAGTGAAGCGGACTATGGCTACACCTTC.

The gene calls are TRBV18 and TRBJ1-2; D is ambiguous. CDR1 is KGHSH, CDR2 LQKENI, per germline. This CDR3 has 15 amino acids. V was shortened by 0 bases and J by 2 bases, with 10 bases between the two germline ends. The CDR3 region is CASSPPGRGNYGYTF. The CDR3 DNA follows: TGTGCCAGCTCACCACCGGGTAGAGGAAACTATGGCTACACCTTC.

CDR3 amino acids: CASRGLWGAGEAFF. The DNA of the CDR3 is TGTGCCAGCAGGGGATTATGGGGGGCGGGTGAAGCTTTCTTT. The chain is built from TRBV6-5 and TRBJ1-1, with a weak D call TRBD1 (6 bases). Trimming removed 6 bases from V and 7 bases from J, with 18 bases in between. Germline V gene sequence: CDR1 MNHEY, CDR2 SVGAGI. The CDR3 has 14 residues.

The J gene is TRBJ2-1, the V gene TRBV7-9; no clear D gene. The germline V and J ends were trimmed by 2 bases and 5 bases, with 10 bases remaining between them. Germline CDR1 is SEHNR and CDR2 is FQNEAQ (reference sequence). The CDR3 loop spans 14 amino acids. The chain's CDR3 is CASSLSGSNNEQFF. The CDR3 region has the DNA TGTGCCAGCAGCTTATCTGGCAGTAACAATGAGCAGTTCTTC.

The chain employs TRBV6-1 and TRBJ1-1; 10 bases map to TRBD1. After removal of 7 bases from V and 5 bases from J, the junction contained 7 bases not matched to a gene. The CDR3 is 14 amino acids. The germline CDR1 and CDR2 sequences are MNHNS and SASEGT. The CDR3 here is CASIPDRGGTEAFF. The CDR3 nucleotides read TGTGCCAGCATTCCGGACAGGGGGGGAACTGAAGCTTTCTTT.

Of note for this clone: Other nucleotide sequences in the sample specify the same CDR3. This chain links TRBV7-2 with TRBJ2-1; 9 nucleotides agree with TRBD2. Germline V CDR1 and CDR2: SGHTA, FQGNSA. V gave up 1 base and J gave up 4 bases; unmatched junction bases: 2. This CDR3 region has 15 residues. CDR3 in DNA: TGTGCCAGCAGCTTAGTGGCGGGAGGGTACAATGAGCAGTTCTTC. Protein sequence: CASSLVAGGYNEQFF.

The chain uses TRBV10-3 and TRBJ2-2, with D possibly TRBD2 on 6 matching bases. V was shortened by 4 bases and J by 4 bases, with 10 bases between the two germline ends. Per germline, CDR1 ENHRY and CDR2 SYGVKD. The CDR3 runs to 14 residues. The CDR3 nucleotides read TGTGCCATCAGTGGGCAGGGAGGCACCGGGGAGCTGTTTTTT. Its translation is CAISGQGGTGELFF.

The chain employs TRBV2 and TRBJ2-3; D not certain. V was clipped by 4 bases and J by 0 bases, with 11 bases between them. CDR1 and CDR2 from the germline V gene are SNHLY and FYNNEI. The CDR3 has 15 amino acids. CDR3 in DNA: TGTGCCAGCAGTGTCTCTCAATCTAGCACAGATACGCAGTATTTT. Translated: CASSVSQSSTDTQYF.

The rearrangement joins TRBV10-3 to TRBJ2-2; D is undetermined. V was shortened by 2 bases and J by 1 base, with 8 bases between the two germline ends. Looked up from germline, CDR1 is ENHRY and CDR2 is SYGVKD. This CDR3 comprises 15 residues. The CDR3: CAISEPTGNTGELFF. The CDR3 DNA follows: TGTGCCATCAGTGAGCCCACCGGGAACACCGGGGAGCTGTTTTTT.

The CDR3 region is CTSSQVPREILNSPLHF. The CDR3 DNA is TGCACCAGCAGCCAAGTCCCTAGAGAGATCCTCAATTCACCCCTCCACTTT. The chain joins TRBV1 to TRBJ1-6. TRBV1 is given as a pseudogene. CDR3 length equals 17 residues.

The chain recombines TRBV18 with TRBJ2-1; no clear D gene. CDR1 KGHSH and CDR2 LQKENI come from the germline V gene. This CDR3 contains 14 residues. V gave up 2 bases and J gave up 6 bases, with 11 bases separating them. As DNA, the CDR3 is TGTGCCAGCTCACCATATGAGGCGGTCAATGAGCAGTTCTTC. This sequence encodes CASSPYEAVNEQFF.

The CDR3: CASIRGRVNTEAFF. CDR3 DNA sequence: TGTGCCAGTATCAGGGGGCGGGTGAACACTGAAGCTTTCTTT. This chain uses TRBV2 with TRBJ1-1; 8 bases match TRBD1. Germline V CDR1 and CDR2: SNHLY, FYNNEI. The CDR3 has 14 residues. J gave up 0 bases and V 9 bases, and 6 bases lay outside the gene matches.

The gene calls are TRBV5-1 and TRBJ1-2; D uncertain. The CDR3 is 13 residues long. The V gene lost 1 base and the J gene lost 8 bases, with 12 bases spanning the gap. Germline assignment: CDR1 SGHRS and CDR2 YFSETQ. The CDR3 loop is CASSLSPDRGYTF. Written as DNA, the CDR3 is TGCGCCAGCAGCTTGAGCCCAGATCGCGGCTACACCTTC.

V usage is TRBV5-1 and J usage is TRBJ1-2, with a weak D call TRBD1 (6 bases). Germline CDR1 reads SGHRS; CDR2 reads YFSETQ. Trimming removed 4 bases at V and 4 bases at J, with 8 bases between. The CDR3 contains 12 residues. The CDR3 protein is CASSPDSYGYTF. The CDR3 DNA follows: TGCGCCAGCAGCCCGGACAGCTATGGCTACACCTTC.

The CDR3 coding sequence is TGTGCCAGCAGCAAGGGACAGGGCCTCTATGGCTACACCTTC. Translated, it gives CASSKGQGLYGYTF. The rearrangement joins TRBV6-6 to TRBJ1-2; TRBD1 agrees at 9 bases. Losses at the gene ends were 6 bases for V and 4 bases for J; bases not matched to a gene: 6. Germline V gives CDR1 MNHNY, CDR2 SVGAGI (reference sequence). This CDR3 comprises 14 residues.

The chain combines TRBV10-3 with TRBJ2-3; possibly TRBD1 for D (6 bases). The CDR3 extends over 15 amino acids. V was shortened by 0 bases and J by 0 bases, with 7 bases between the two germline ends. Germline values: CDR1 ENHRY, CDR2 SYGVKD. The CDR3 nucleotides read TGTGCCATCAGTGAGTCGGGGGCTAGCACAGATACGCAGTATTTT. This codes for CAISESGASTDTQYF.

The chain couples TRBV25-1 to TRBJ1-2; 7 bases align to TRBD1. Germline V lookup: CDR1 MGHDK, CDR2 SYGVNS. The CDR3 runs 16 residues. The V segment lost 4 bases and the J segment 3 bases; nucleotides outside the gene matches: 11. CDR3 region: CASSGRGQRGYYGYTF. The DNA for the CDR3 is TGTGCCAGCAGTGGCAGGGGACAGCGGGGGTACTATGGCTACACCTTC.

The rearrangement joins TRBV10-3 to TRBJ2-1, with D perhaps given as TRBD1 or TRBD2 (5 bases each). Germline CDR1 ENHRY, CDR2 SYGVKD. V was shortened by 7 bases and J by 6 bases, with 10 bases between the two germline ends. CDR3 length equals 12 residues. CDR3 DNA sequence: TGTGCCATCATGGGGGAATCCAATGAGCAGTTCTTC. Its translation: CAIMGESNEQFF.

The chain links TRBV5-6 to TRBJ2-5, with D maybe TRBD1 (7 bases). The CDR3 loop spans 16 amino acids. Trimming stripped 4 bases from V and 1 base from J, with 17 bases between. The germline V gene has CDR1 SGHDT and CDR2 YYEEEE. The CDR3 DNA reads TGTGCCAGCAGCCACGACAGGGACTGGGGCCAAGAGACCCAGTACTTC. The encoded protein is CASSHDRDWGQETQYF.

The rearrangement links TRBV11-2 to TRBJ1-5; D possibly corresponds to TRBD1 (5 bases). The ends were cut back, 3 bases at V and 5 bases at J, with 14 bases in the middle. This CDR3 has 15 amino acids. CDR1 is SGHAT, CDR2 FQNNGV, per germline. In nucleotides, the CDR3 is TGTGCCAGCAGCTTTGCCGGGACGGCAGATCAGCCCCAGCATTTT. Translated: CASSFAGTADQPQHF.

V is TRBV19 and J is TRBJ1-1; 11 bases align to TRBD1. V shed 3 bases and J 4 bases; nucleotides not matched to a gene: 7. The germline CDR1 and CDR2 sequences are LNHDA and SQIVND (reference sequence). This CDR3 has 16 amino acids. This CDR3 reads CASSIGTGGGGTEAFF. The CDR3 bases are TGTGCCAGTAGTATTGGGACAGGGGGTGGAGGCACTGAAGCTTTCTTT.

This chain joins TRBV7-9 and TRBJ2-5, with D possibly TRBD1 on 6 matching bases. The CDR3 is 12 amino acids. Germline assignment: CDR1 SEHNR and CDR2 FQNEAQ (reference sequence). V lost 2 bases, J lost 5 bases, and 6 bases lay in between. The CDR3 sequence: CASSLQGETQYF. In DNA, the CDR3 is TGTGCCAGCAGCTTACAGGGGGAGACCCAGTACTTC.

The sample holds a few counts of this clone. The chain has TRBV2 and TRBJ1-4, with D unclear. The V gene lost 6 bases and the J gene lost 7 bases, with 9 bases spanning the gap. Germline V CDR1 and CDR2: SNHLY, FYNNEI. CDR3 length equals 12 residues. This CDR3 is CASRGTSEKLFF. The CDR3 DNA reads TGTGCCAGCAGGGGAACAAGTGAAAAACTGTTTTTT.